These 10 T cell receptor beta chains were all obtained from the same sample, sequenced in a study of T cell repertoires in cytomegalovirus infection. Via MiXCR, TCRdb re-called the reads, giving one row per CDR3 protein. The sample contains just under 550,000 distinct CDR3 sequences, 26% of which appear only once. The sequencing input was PBMCs. The receptors were sampled from a human donor in good health (CMV status not recorded). Some clones in this sample may be carry-over from other donors' samples.

This clonotype was recorded a few times. The chain recombines TRBV11-3 with TRBJ2-5, with D possibly matching TRBD1 (5 bases). In germline, CDR1 is SGHNT, CDR2 YENEEA. The CDR3 has 16 residues. V was shortened by 1 base and J by 2 bases, with 14 bases between the two germline ends. CDR3 bases: TGTGCCAGCAGCTTAGGGGCAGGGATAGGGCAAGAGACCCAGTACTTC. Encoded protein: CASSLGAGIGQETQYF.

This clonotype was picked up a small number of times. This chain links TRBV10-2 with TRBJ2-1, with 11 bases lining up with TRBD2. The germline gives CDR1 WSHSY, CDR2 SAAADI. This CDR3 spans 13 amino acids. Trimming at V came to 8 bases and at J to 3 bases, leaving 0 bases not matched to a gene. CDR3 bases: TGCGCCAGCGGGACTAGCGGCTACAATGAGCAGTTCTTC. Translated, it gives CASGTSGYNEQFF.

This clonotype was counted only a few times. V is TRBV12-3 or TRBV12-4 and J is TRBJ2-1, with D possibly matching TRBD1 (5 bases). The CDR3 is 12 residues long. The ends were cut back, 7 bases at V and 7 bases at J, with 11 bases in the middle. The CDR3 sequence: CASNRQYNEQFF. The DNA for the CDR3 is TGTGCCAGCAATAGACAGTATAATGAGCAGTTCTTC.

This clonotype was seen a handful of times. The chain joins TRBV12-3 or TRBV12-4 to TRBJ2-3; D unresolved. The CDR3 runs 13 residues. V lost 5 bases, J lost 2 bases, and 8 bases lay in between. The CDR3, as DNA: TGTGCCAGCAGTCCCCCTGCCACAGATACGCAGTATTTT. It encodes CASSPPATDTQYF.

This rearrangement joins TRBV13 to TRBJ2-7; a possible D gene is TRBD1 (6 bases). CDR3 length: 14 residues. Germline V gene sequence: CDR1 PRHDT, CDR2 FYEKMQ (reference sequence). V lost 0 bases to trimming and J lost 4 bases, with 10 bases between them. CDR3 sequence: CASSLGQGRYEQYV. The CDR3 DNA is TGTGCCAGCAGCTTAGGACAGGGTCGGTACGAGCAGTACGTC.

V is TRBV7-3 and J is TRBJ1-1; perhaps TRBD1 as D (5 bases). The CDR3 covers 15 residues. The V and J ends lost 2 bases and 3 bases respectively, with 13 bases between them. The V gene's germline CDR1 is SGHTA and CDR2 FQGTGA. Written as DNA, the CDR3 is TGTGCCAGCAGCTTACTGCCAGGGAGGGACACTGAAGCTTTCTTT. It specifies CASSLLPGRDTEAFF.

In this sample, this clonotype turned up a few times. This chain uses TRBV28 with TRBJ2-3; D possibly corresponds to TRBD2 (5 bases). Germline V CDR1 and CDR2: MDHEN, SYDVKM. The V and J ends lost 3 bases and 3 bases respectively, with 13 bases between them. The CDR3 runs to 15 residues. Written as DNA, the CDR3 is TGTGCCAGCAGTTTGCCACAACGGGGAACAGATACGCAGTATTTT. Protein: CASSLPQRGTDTQYF. The complete variable domain, with remaining parts taken from reference TRBV28 and TRBJ2-3, reads DVKVTQSSRYLVKRTGEKVFLECVQDMDHENMFWYRQDPGLGLRLIYFSYDVKMKEKGDIPEGYSVSREKKERFSLILESASTNQTSMYLCASSLPQRGTDTQYFGPGTRLTVL.

This clonotype was observed a few times. The V call is TRBV10-1, the J call TRBJ2-3, with 8 bases identical to TRBD2. This CDR3 is 16 amino acids long. The J segment lost 5 bases and the V segment lost 4 bases, leaving 11 bases of the junction unmatched. From germline, CDR1 is WNHNN and CDR2 SYGVQD (reference sequence). The CDR3, as DNA: TGCGCCAGCAGTGTGGATGGGGGACTAGGGGGAGATACGCAGTATTTT. It specifies CASSVDGGLGGDTQYF.

V is TRBV19 and J is TRBJ2-2, with D tentatively TRBD2 (5 bases). Germline V gene data show CDR1 as LNHDA and CDR2 as SQIVND (reference sequence). The V gene lost 6 bases and the J gene lost 1 base, with 6 bases spanning the gap. The CDR3 has 13 amino acids. The CDR3 DNA sequence: TGTGCCAGTAGGGACTGGAACACCGGGGAGCTGTTTTTT. This sequence encodes CASRDWNTGELFF.

V and J are TRBV29-1 and TRBJ1-5; D may be TRBD1 (6 bases). The V and J ends lost 2 bases and 1 base respectively, with 6 bases between them. The CDR3 is made up of 13 amino acids. Germline lookup yields CDR1 SQVTM and CDR2 ANQGSEA. The CDR3 is CSVEQGSNQPQHF. CDR3 coding DNA: TGCAGCGTTGAACAGGGGAGCAATCAGCCCCAGCATTTT.